Below, 17 T cell receptor beta chains from the same sample are listed, as sequenced in a study of shared clonotypes between healthy human individuals. Naive CD8 cells lacked CD45RO, underwent positive selection for CCR7 and left out terminally differentiated effector memory CD45RA+ cells. Assay: immunoSEQ multiplex PCR; the TCRdb copy retains only in-frame clones and omits some. The sample consists of 750,000 to 1,000,000 clones, more than 85% of them appearing once. The specimen sequenced was naive CD8+ T cells sorted from blood. The receptor source for this set is a man younger than 40 in good health.

In DNA form, the CDR3 reads TGTGCCAGCAGCTCACTTAACCCTCTCTACGAGCAGTACTTC. It is translated as CASSSLNPLYEQYF. The V and J genes are TRBV7-9 and TRBJ2-7; D is ambiguous. The CDR3 is made up of 14 amino acids. Germline lookup yields CDR1 SEHNR and CDR2 FQNEAQ (reference sequence). Trimming left V 4 bases short and J 3 bases short, with 13 bases between.

The chain couples TRBV9 to TRBJ1-3; D possibly corresponds to TRBD1 (5 bases). The CDR3 length is 17 residues. V lost 4 bases, J lost 2 bases, and 19 bases lay in between. Germline loops: CDR1 SGDLS, CDR2 YYNGEE. This CDR3 is CASSPLKTPGAGNTIYF. The DNA of the CDR3 is TGTGCCAGCAGCCCACTCAAGACCCCGGGGGCTGGAAACACCATATATTTT.

V is TRBV5-4 and J is TRBJ2-2, with D maybe TRBD1 (6 bases). Germline CDR1 SGHNT, CDR2 YYREEE (reference sequence). Trimming took 0 bases from V and 7 from J, leaving 16 bases between them. There are 16 residues in the CDR3. The CDR3 DNA follows: TGTGCCAGCAGCTTGGTTCCAGGGGTGGGGGTCGGGGAGCTGTTTTTT. Its protein product is CASSLVPGVGVGELFF.

This chain links TRBV6-6 with TRBJ2-7; TRBD2 aligns across 7 bases. The V and J ends lost 7 bases and 0 bases, in that order; junction bases with no gene match: 9. Per germline, CDR1 MNHNY and CDR2 SVGAGI (reference sequence). CDR3 length equals 15 residues. The CDR3 region has the DNA TGTGCCAGCACTATTGGGAGGGGACTCTCCTACGAGCAGTACTTC. This encodes CASTIGRGLSYEQYF.

The J gene is TRBJ1-2, the V gene TRBV27; weak D call: TRBD1 (6 bases). Per the germline V gene, CDR1 is MNHEY and CDR2 is SMNVEV (reference sequence). Trimming removed 1 base at V and 0 bases at J, with 15 bases between. The CDR3 covers 17 residues. CDR3 amino acids: CASSLFGRGRANYGYTF. The CDR3 DNA reads TGTGCCAGCAGTTTATTTGGCAGGGGAAGAGCTAACTATGGCTACACCTTC.

On this clone: Other nucleotide sequences in the sample specify the same CDR3. The V gene is TRBV27, the J gene TRBJ2-7, with D possibly TRBD1 on 5 matching bases. This CDR3 has 14 residues. From germline, CDR1 is MNHEY and CDR2 SMNVEV (reference sequence). V lost 3 bases and J 4 bases, leaving 13 bases between the germline ends. The CDR3 protein is CASSFGQGDYEQYF. CDR3 sequence (DNA): TGTGCCAGCAGTTTTGGGCAGGGCGATTACGAGCAGTACTTC.

This chain joins TRBV6-5 and TRBJ1-5; D gene unclear. CDR1 MNHEY and CDR2 SVGAGI come from the germline V gene. V shed 5 bases and J shed 0 bases, with 5 bases lying between them. The CDR3 has 13 residues. The CDR3 sequence is CASSTTSNQPQHF. DNA for the CDR3: TGTGCCAGCAGTACTACTAGCAATCAGCCCCAGCATTTT.

The rearrangement links TRBV7-9 to TRBJ1-2, with D perhaps TRBD1 (5 bases). The CDR3 is 14 amino acids. From germline, CDR1 is SEHNR and CDR2 FQNEAQ (reference sequence). V was shortened by 6 bases and J by 4 bases, with 15 bases between the two germline ends. CDR3 region: CASSQATGAYGYTF. CDR3 DNA sequence: TGTGCCAGCAGTCAGGCTACAGGAGCCTATGGCTACACCTTC.

This clone occurred once. The chain couples TRBV6-5 to TRBJ1-1; D unresolved. Trimming removed 5 bases from V and 5 bases from J, with 9 bases in between. Germline V lookup: CDR1 MNHEY, CDR2 SVGAGI. The CDR3 contains 12 residues. For the CDR3, the DNA is TGTGCCAGCAGTCTCTTGCGGACTGAAGCTTTCTTT. Translation gives CASSLLRTEAFF.

This chain connects TRBV11-3 to TRBJ2-7; D uncertain. The germline V gene has CDR1 SGHNT and CDR2 YENEEA. The CDR3 length is 12 residues. Trimming took off 5 bases at V and 6 bases at J, with 11 bases between the two ends. CDR3 loop: CASSAYKSEQYF. The CDR3 coding sequence is TGTGCCAGCAGCGCCTACAAGAGCGAGCAGTACTTC. The whole variable domain, filled in from reference TRBV11-3 and TRBJ2-7, reads EAGVVQSPRYKIIEKKQPVAFWCNPISGHNTLYWYLQNLGQGPELLIRYENEEAVDDSQLPKDRFSAERLKGVDSTLKIQPAELGDSAVYLCASSAYKSEQYFGPGTRLTVT.

The chain is built from TRBV7-9 and TRBJ1-4, with a possible D match to TRBD1 (5 bases). Germline V lookup: CDR1 SEHNR, CDR2 FQNEAQ (reference sequence). With 5 bases removed from V and 7 bases from J, the gap between germline ends came to 17 bases. The CDR3 length is 15 residues. The CDR3 loop reads CASSPREGQAEKLFF. The CDR3 nucleotides read TGTGCCAGCAGCCCCCGGGAGGGGCAAGCTGAAAAACTGTTTTTT.

This rearrangement joins TRBV7-9 to TRBJ2-1, with TRBD1 as a possible D gene (6 bases). V was cut by 4 bases and J by 5 bases, with 9 bases left in between. The CDR3 loop spans 13 amino acids. CDR1 is SEHNR, CDR2 FQNEAQ, per germline (reference sequence). Written as DNA, the CDR3 is TGTGCCAGCAGCTCCAGGGGACACAATGAGCAGTTCTTC. This translates into CASSSRGHNEQFF.

This chain links TRBV12-5 with TRBJ2-1; 11 nucleotides line up with TRBD2. Germline CDR1 and CDR2: LGHNT and FRNRAP. The CDR3 totals 15 residues. V was pared by 0 bases and J by 8 bases, with 3 bases of the junction left unmatched. This CDR3 is CASGLVLAGGHEQFF. CDR3 nucleotides: TGTGCTAGTGGTTTGGTCCTAGCGGGAGGCCATGAGCAGTTCTTC.

The V gene is TRBV11-2, the J gene TRBJ1-4; a possible D gene is TRBD1 (5 bases). The germline V and J ends were trimmed by 4 bases and 3 bases, with 12 bases remaining between them. Per germline, CDR1 SGHAT and CDR2 FQNNGV. This CDR3 comprises 15 residues. CDR3 coding DNA: TGTGCCAGCAGCTCTTGGGACCGTTCTAATGAAAAACTGTTTTTT. Its translation: CASSSWDRSNEKLFF.

J is TRBJ1-1 and V is TRBV28, with 7 bases matching TRBD1. V shed 7 bases and J 0 bases; nucleotides not matched to a gene: 8. This CDR3 region has 15 residues. Germline V lookup: CDR1 MDHEN, CDR2 SYDVKM. CDR3 sequence reads: CASTKDDRVNTEAFF. CDR3 in DNA: TGTGCCAGCACCAAGGACGACAGGGTGAACACTGAAGCTTTCTTT.

This chain joins TRBV27 and TRBJ1-5, with D unresolved. Deletions cut 5 bases from V and 7 bases from J, with 15 bases between. Germline V gene sequence: CDR1 MNHEY, CDR2 SMNVEV (reference sequence). This CDR3 region has 14 residues. CDR3 in amino acids: CASSHLGNGQPQHF. DNA of the CDR3: TGTGCCAGCAGTCACCTCGGAAATGGGCAGCCCCAGCATTTT.

This chain links TRBV18 with TRBJ2-7; D might be TRBD2 (5 bases). This CDR3 contains 15 residues. V shed 3 bases and J shed 3 bases, with 15 bases lying between them. The germline V gene has CDR1 KGHSH and CDR2 LQKENI. CDR3 residues: CASSPRLSEGYEQYF. The CDR3 coding sequence is TGTGCCAGCTCACCCAGACTCTCCGAGGGCTACGAGCAGTACTTC.